This T cell receptor beta chain was profiled in a study of cytomegalovirus exposure and HLA in healthy donors. TCRdb's table, derived via immunoSEQ multiplex PCR, lists solely in-frame clones and lacks some. The sample shows 200,000 to 250,000 clones, roughly 83% of them seen only once. Overall study findings and caveats: The study recorded 150 to 200 TCR beta chains that were cytomegalovirus-associated. Some public TCRs appeared in many individuals, while most sequences were rare. Three chains tied to CMV proved CMV antigen-specific in vitro.

While the first cohort had 600 to 800 subjects, the donors belonged to the separate validation cohort of 120 subjects. A remark on this clone: Its antigen remains unknown.

The clonotype originates from a woman younger than 35 in good health and CMV-seronegative. The sample taken for sequencing was PBMCs.

CDR3 nucleotide sequence: TGTGCCAGCAGTGACCGGGGGATTGGCTACACCTTC. It yields the protein CASSDRGIGYTF. The J gene is TRBJ1-2, the V gene TRBV6-4; the D gene is possibly TRBD1 (5 bases). This CDR3 is 12 amino acids long. The V gene lost 2 bases and the J gene lost 7 bases, with 8 bases spanning the gap. Germline CDR1 reads MRHNA; CDR2 reads SNTAGT.